These T cell receptor beta chains were read from a single sample in a study of T cell responses to AZD1222 COVID-19 vaccine. The assay was immunoSEQ multiplex PCR, and TCRdb's table has in-frame clones only and misses some. The sample consists of about 86,000 clones, around 90% of them appearing once. The sequenced sample was peripheral blood, obtained on day 0 of AZD1222 vaccination. Source of these receptors: an adult in good health. Both conserved end residues are part of each CDR3. The D gene is left open where the match is weak. The size of a clone is reported for some rows only, either as once, few or many, or as a class for expanded clones.

D gene: TRBD2; clone size: NA; V gene: TRBV5-1; J gene: TRBJ2-5; CDR3 DNA: TGCGCCAGCAGCTCAATTAGCGGGAGTATAGAGACCCAGTACTTC; CDR3 protein: CASSSISGSIETQYF
D gene: NA; clone size: NA; V gene: TRBV7-9; J gene: TRBJ2-2; CDR3 DNA: TGTGCCAGCAGCTTATCCGGCAAAATAAGCGGGGAGCTGTTTTTT; CDR3 protein: CASSLSGKISGELFF
D gene: NA; clone size: NA; V gene: TRBV20-1; J gene: TRBJ2-7; CDR3 DNA: TGCAGTGCTAAGACGGAAATTGAGCAGTACTTC; CDR3 protein: CSAKTEIEQYF
D gene: NA; clone size: NA; V gene: TRBV4-1; J gene: TRBJ2-2; CDR3 DNA: TGCGCCAGCAGCTTACTAGCTCCAACCGGGGAGCTGTTTTTT; CDR3 protein: CASSLLAPTGELFF
D gene: NA; clone size: NA; V gene: TRBV7-2; J gene: TRBJ1-6; CDR3 DNA: TGTGCCAGCAGCTTACCCCAAAGCTCCTATAATTCACCCCTCCACTTT; CDR3 protein: CASSLPQSSYNSPLHF
D gene: NA; clone size: once; V gene: TRBV3-1/TRBV3-2; J gene: TRBJ2-1; CDR3 DNA: TGTGCCAGCAGCCTATGGGACGGGTACAATGAGCAGTTCTTC; CDR3 protein: CASSLWDGYNEQFF
D gene: TRBD2; clone size: NA; V gene: TRBV18; J gene: TRBJ2-1; CDR3 DNA: TGTGCCAGCTCACCCTGGGCTAGCGGGGCTAATGAGCAGTTCTTC; CDR3 protein: CASSPWASGANEQFF
D gene: TRBD1; clone size: NA; V gene: TRBV2; J gene: TRBJ1-2; CDR3 DNA: TGTGCCAGCAGAATTAGCCCGGGACAGGTATATGGCTACACCTTC; CDR3 protein: CASRISPGQVYGYTF
D gene: NA; clone size: few; V gene: TRBV4-1; J gene: TRBJ2-2; CDR3 DNA: TGCGCCAGCAGCCCGGGAATACTAAACACCGGGGAGCTGTTTTTT; CDR3 protein: CASSPGILNTGELFF
D gene: NA; clone size: NA; V gene: TRBV11-2; J gene: TRBJ2-5; CDR3 DNA: TGTGCCAGCAGCTTAGATCGTGTAGAGACCCAGTACTTC; CDR3 protein: CASSLDRVETQYF
D gene: NA; clone size: NA; V gene: TRBV5-1; J gene: TRBJ1-6; CDR3 DNA: TGCGCCAGCAGCTTAACCGGGCTAGCGAATTCACCCCTCCACTTT; CDR3 protein: CASSLTGLANSPLHF
D gene: NA; clone size: NA; V gene: TRBV6-5; J gene: TRBJ2-1; CDR3 DNA: TGTGCCAGCTCCCTCGGGGATGAGCAGTTCTTC; CDR3 protein: CASSLGDEQFF
D gene: TRBD1; clone size: NA; V gene: TRBV6-1; J gene: TRBJ1-5; CDR3 DNA: TGTGCCAGCAGTGGCAGGGGGCTCGTTGGCAATCAGCCCCAGCATTTT; CDR3 protein: CASSGRGLVGNQPQHF
D gene: TRBD2; clone size: NA; V gene: TRBV7-9; J gene: TRBJ2-7; CDR3 DNA: TGTGCCAGCAGCCTCGGGACTAGCGGGAGGGCCTCCTACGAGCAGTACTTC; CDR3 protein: CASSLGTSGRASYEQYF
D gene: NA; clone size: NA; V gene: TRBV5-5; J gene: TRBJ1-4; CDR3 DNA: TGTGCCAGCAGACCCCCCCTGGGGGCGGGAGAAAAACTGTTTTTT; CDR3 protein: CASRPPLGAGEKLFF
D gene: NA; clone size: NA; V gene: TRBV5-1; J gene: TRBJ2-3; CDR3 DNA: TGCGCCAGCAGCCCCCGCCCAGGGGCGGGCACAGATACGCAGTATTTT; CDR3 protein: CASSPRPGAGTDTQYF
D gene: TRBD1; clone size: NA; V gene: TRBV19; J gene: TRBJ2-1; CDR3 DNA: TGTGCCAGTAAGGGACAGTACAATGAGCAGTTCTTC; CDR3 protein: CASKGQYNEQFF
D gene: TRBD2; clone size: NA; V gene: TRBV7-7; J gene: TRBJ2-7; CDR3 DNA: TGTGCCAGCAGCTTAGCGCCTAGCGGGAGGATAGACGAGCAGTACTTC; CDR3 protein: CASSLAPSGRIDEQYF
D gene: NA; clone size: NA; V gene: TRBV5-1; J gene: TRBJ1-3; CDR3 DNA: TGCGCCAGCAGCTTGGAGGGTAACGGAAACACCATATATTTT; CDR3 protein: CASSLEGNGNTIYF
D gene: TRBD2; clone size: NA; V gene: TRBV6-5; J gene: TRBJ2-3; CDR3 DNA: TGTGCCAGCAGTTACTCCGGGGGGGCTACGCAGTATTTT; CDR3 protein: CASSYSGGATQYF
D gene: TRBD2; clone size: NA; V gene: TRBV27; J gene: TRBJ2-3; CDR3 DNA: TGTGCCAGCAGTTTAATGGCTAGCGGGGGGTCAGATACGCAGTATTTT; CDR3 protein: CASSLMASGGSDTQYF
D gene: NA; clone size: once; V gene: TRBV7-9; J gene: TRBJ1-3; CDR3 DNA: TGTGCCAGCAGCTTAGGTGGAGGCGACTCTGGAAACACCATATATTTT; CDR3 protein: CASSLGGGDSGNTIYF
D gene: NA; clone size: NA; V gene: TRBV6-4; J gene: TRBJ2-1; CDR3 DNA: TGTGCCAGCAGTGACTCTGACGGGAAGAATTACAATGAGCAGTTCTTC; CDR3 protein: CASSDSDGKNYNEQFF
D gene: NA; clone size: few; V gene: TRBV6-1; J gene: TRBJ2-7; CDR3 DNA: TGTGCCAGCAGTGAGAAGAGCGAGCAGTACTTC; CDR3 protein: CASSEKSEQYF
D gene: NA; clone size: NA; V gene: TRBV19; J gene: TRBJ1-1; CDR3 DNA: TGTGCCAGTAAATTCGACAGTTCCACTTCCTACACTGAAGCTTTCTTT; CDR3 protein: CASKFDSSTSYTEAFF
D gene: NA; clone size: NA; V gene: TRBV15; J gene: TRBJ2-5; CDR3 DNA: TGTGCCACCAGCAGAGATTCGGGAGAGACCCAGTACTTC; CDR3 protein: CATSRDSGETQYF
D gene: NA; clone size: NA; V gene: TRBV12-3/TRBV12-4; J gene: TRBJ1-3; CDR3 DNA: TGTGCCAGCACCCCCGGAAACACCATATATTTT; CDR3 protein: CASTPGNTIYF
D gene: NA; clone size: NA; V gene: TRBV10-3; J gene: TRBJ2-7; CDR3 DNA: TGTGCCATCAGTGAGTCGGGTCTCAGCTCCGAGCAGTACTTC; CDR3 protein: CAISESGLSSEQYF
D gene: TRBD1; clone size: NA; V gene: TRBV12-3/TRBV12-4; J gene: TRBJ2-1; CDR3 DNA: TGTGCCAGCAGCAGGGGGCTGGGTGAGCAGTTCTTC; CDR3 protein: CASSRGLGEQFF
D gene: NA; clone size: NA; V gene: TRBV7-8; J gene: TRBJ2-4; CDR3 DNA: TGTGCCAGCAGCTTAGAACTAGTTGCGACCAAAAACATTCAGTACTTC; CDR3 protein: CASSLELVATKNIQYF
D gene: NA; clone size: NA; V gene: TRBV29-1; J gene: TRBJ2-3; CDR3 DNA: TGCAGCGTTCCTCTAGGGGGTAGCGGGTATACGCAGTATTTT; CDR3 protein: CSVPLGGSGYTQYF
D gene: TRBD2; clone size: once; V gene: TRBV18; J gene: TRBJ2-1; CDR3 DNA: TGTGCCAGCTCACCTTCGGGAGGGGTAGGATCCTACAATGAGCAGTTCTTC; CDR3 protein: CASSPSGGVGSYNEQFF
D gene: NA; clone size: NA; V gene: TRBV9; J gene: TRBJ2-1; CDR3 DNA: TGTGCCAGCAGCGTAGGTGCCAATGAGCAGTTCTTC; CDR3 protein: CASSVGANEQFF
D gene: NA; clone size: NA; V gene: TRBV28; J gene: TRBJ1-1; CDR3 DNA: TGTGCCAGTATTGGACAGACTGAAGCTTTCTTT; CDR3 protein: CASIGQTEAFF